Below, 8 T cell receptor beta chains from the same sample are listed, as sequenced in a study of T cell repertoires in cytomegalovirus infection. Using its own MiXCR run on the reads, TCRdb lists one record per CDR3 protein. The sample has around 490,000 distinct CDR3 sequences; approximately 26% are singletons. Sequencing used PBMCs. These receptors were collected from a human donor in good health (CMV status not recorded). Some clones in this sample may be carry-over from other donors' samples.

This chain connects TRBV19 to TRBJ2-5; unclear D gene. CDR3 length equals 16 residues. The V end lost 4 bases, the J end lost 0 bases, and 15 bases lay between the germline ends. Germline assignment: CDR1 LNHDA and CDR2 SQIVND (reference sequence). CDR3 in amino acids: CASSTGRTEYQETQYF. CDR3 in DNA: TGTGCCAGTAGTACCGGAAGAACAGAGTACCAAGAGACCCAGTACTTC.

The chain uses TRBV28 and TRBJ1-1; TRBD1 matches at 9 bases. The CDR3 has 17 residues. Looked up from germline, CDR1 is MDHEN and CDR2 is SYDVKM. V gave up 2 bases and J gave up 2 bases; unmatched junction bases: 9. CDR3 residues: CASSLNRPGQGNTEAFF. CDR3 sequence (DNA): TGTGCCAGCAGTTTAAATCGTCCGGGACAGGGAAACACTGAAGCTTTCTTT.

The rearrangement joins TRBV10-3 to TRBJ2-7; D gene ambiguous. CDR1 is ENHRY, CDR2 SYGVKD, per germline. The V and J ends lost 0 bases and 1 base respectively, with 10 bases between them. This CDR3 spans 15 amino acids. The CDR3 coding sequence is TGTGCCATCAGTGAGTCTTCCCAAGGGTCCTACGAGCAGTACTTC. It encodes CAISESSQGSYEQYF.

V usage is TRBV6-1 and J usage is TRBJ2-4; 7 nucleotides match TRBD1. There are 17 residues in the CDR3. Trimming at V came to 2 bases and at J to 9 bases, leaving 16 bases not matched to a gene. Germline V gene data show CDR1 as MNHNS and CDR2 as SASEGT. The CDR3 DNA follows: TGTGCCAGCAGTGAAAACGGGCAGGGGGTCATCAATGGCATTCAGTACTTC. Its protein is CASSENGQGVINGIQYF.

The chain has TRBV6-2 or TRBV6-3 and TRBJ2-1, with 11 bases matching TRBD2. V lost 2 bases, J lost 4 bases, and 19 bases stayed unmatched. The CDR3 consists of 21 residues. CDR1 is MNHEY, CDR2 SVGEGT, per germline. The CDR3 bases are TGTGCCAGCAGTTACACCCAAAGACTAGCGGGATCGATGGGGGCTTACAATGAGCAGTTCTTC. Residues: CASSYTQRLAGSMGAYNEQFF.

V is TRBV12-3 or TRBV12-4 and J is TRBJ2-5; 9 positions agree with TRBD2. The trim removed 7 bases at V and 5 bases at J, leaving 14 bases unmatched. The CDR3 totals 16 residues. CDR3 bases: TGTGCCAGCACCGAGGCGGGGGGGACGGCCCATGAGACCCAGTACTTC. Protein sequence: CASTEAGGTAHETQYF.

The chain has TRBV29-1 and TRBJ2-3; D not certain. Trimming shortened V by 1 base and J by 0 bases, and 2 bases separated the two germline ends. This CDR3 has 12 amino acids. Germline CDR1 is SQVTM and CDR2 is ANQGSEA. As DNA, the CDR3 is TGCAGCGTTGAAGGGAGCACAGATACGCAGTATTTT. Protein: CSVEGSTDTQYF.

This clonotype was seen more than once but under ten times. The chain uses TRBV6-5 and TRBJ2-5; D is perhaps TRBD1 or TRBD2 (6 bases each). Per the germline V gene, CDR1 is MNHEY and CDR2 is SVGAGI. The CDR3 sequence is 14 residues long. Trimming left V 4 bases short and J 1 base short, with 10 bases between. The CDR3 coding sequence is TGTGCCAGCAGTTTGGGGGGCCGCCAAGAGACCCAGTACTTC. The encoded protein is CASSLGGRQETQYF.